A single sample gave rise to the 13 T cell receptor beta chains below, sequenced in a study of beta chain features in type 1 diabetes listed by TCRdb under 2018. The paper's findings and limits, for the study overall: A moderate but significant shortening of TCRB CDR3 length was observed in type 1 diabetes patients in all four CD4+ subsets.

The library was prepared using the immunoSEQ multiplex PCR assay. All of the isolated RNA was reverse transcribed with the High Capacity cDNA Reverse Transcription Kit, so expressed TCRB transcripts were sequenced. In TCRdb, the immuneACCESS table is reduced to in-frame sequences with V and J assigned. These tables do not hold every clone; where another copy was compared, an unresolved V gene accounts for under half, and the others remain unexplained. The sample table contains about 740,000 clones; only one count was recorded for 10% to 15% of them. 0.022% of the sample goes to the ten largest clones. The antigens of these receptors remain unknown. The sequencing sample was made of naive CD4+ T cells from blood. The cell subset or site label, read with the paper, signifies: true naive CD4+ T cells. These receptors came from a man between 18 and 35 years old with type 1 diabetes.

This rearrangement joins TRBV10-3 to TRBJ2-5; TRBD1 or TRBD2 may be the D gene (5 bases each). Trimming shortened V by 4 bases and J by 5 bases, and 14 bases separated the two germline ends. In germline, CDR1 is ENHRY, CDR2 SYGVKD. The CDR3 has 14 residues. For the CDR3, the DNA is TGTGCCATCAGTGGGGACGGGACGGGGGAGACCCAGTACTTC. Its protein is CAISGDGTGETQYF.

The chain links TRBV19 to TRBJ2-7, with 7 bases aligning to TRBD1. V was pared by 7 bases and J by 5 bases, with 11 bases of the junction left unmatched. CDR3 length: 14 amino acids. The germline V gene has CDR1 LNHDA and CDR2 SQIVND (reference sequence). CDR3 in amino acids: CASTRDSRIDEQYF. The CDR3 DNA reads TGTGCCAGTACCCGGGACAGTAGAATAGACGAGCAGTACTTC.

There are a few counts of this clone. V usage is TRBV14 and J usage is TRBJ2-5, with D possibly matching TRBD2 (6 bases). V was pared by 3 bases and J by 5 bases, with 16 bases between. Germline CDR1 reads SGHDN; CDR2 reads FVKESK. CDR3 length: 15 residues. CDR3 amino acids: CASSHGGTARETQYF. The CDR3 region has the DNA TGTGCCAGCAGCCATGGAGGGACCGCCAGGGAGACCCAGTACTTC.

The chain is built from TRBV14 and TRBJ1-2; 8 bases are a match to TRBD1. Unmatched junction bases numbered 10, after V lost 4 bases and J lost 6 bases. The length of the CDR3 is 15 residues. Germline values: CDR1 SGHDN, CDR2 FVKESK. In DNA, the CDR3 is TGTGCCAGCAGCCTCGTCGCACAGGGGGAAAATGGCTACACCTTC. Translated: CASSLVAQGENGYTF.

The rearrangement uses TRBV7-8 and TRBJ2-3; D ambiguous. There are 14 residues in the CDR3. Germline V gives CDR1 SGHVS, CDR2 FQNEAQ. V lost 1 base, J lost 2 bases, and 7 bases lay in between. The CDR3 loop reads CASSLEGPTDTQYF. In DNA, the CDR3 is TGTGCCAGCAGCTTAGAGGGCCCCACAGATACGCAGTATTTT.

The gene calls are TRBV7-2 and TRBJ2-3; 7 bases are a match to TRBD2. In germline, CDR1 is SGHTA, CDR2 FQGNSA. The ends lost 5 bases at V and 7 bases at J; junction bases unmatched: 9. The CDR3 length is 14 residues. CDR3 in DNA: TGTGCCAGCAGCACCACTAGCGTCACGTATACGCAGTATTTT. This codes for CASSTTSVTYTQYF. Combining the CDR3 with reference TRBV7-2 and TRBJ2-3 gives the whole variable domain GAGVSQSPSNKVTEKGKDVELRCDPISGHTALYWYRQSLGQGLEFLIYFQGNSAPDKSGLPSDRFSAERTGGSVSTLTIQRTQQEDSAVYLCASSTTSVTYTQYFGPGTRLTVL.

The chain combines TRBV2 with TRBJ2-5; tentative D call: TRBD2 (7 bases). The V and J ends lost 7 bases and 4 bases respectively, with 19 bases between them. The CDR3 consists of 15 residues. Germline loops: CDR1 SNHLY, CDR2 FYNNEI. The CDR3 nucleotides read TGTGCCAGCACCACCTTGGGGGGGCAGGGAGAGACCCAGTACTTC. It specifies CASTTLGGQGETQYF.

With regard to this clone: Additional DNA sequences in this sample encode the identical CDR3. The chain links TRBV5-1 to TRBJ2-5; the D is unclear. Per germline, CDR1 SGHRS and CDR2 YFSETQ. V was pared by 2 bases and J by 1 base, with 9 bases between. The CDR3 sequence is 14 residues long. CDR3 in amino acids: CASSLGQLQETQYF. In DNA form, the CDR3 reads TGCGCCAGCAGCTTAGGGCAGCTCCAAGAGACCCAGTACTTC.

The V and J genes are TRBV2 and TRBJ2-1; TRBD1 is a possible D gene (5 bases). Trimming took off 7 bases at V and 0 bases at J, with 16 bases between the two ends. The CDR3 has 16 amino acids. Germline CDR1 reads SNHLY; CDR2 reads FYNNEI. This CDR3 reads CASTRAGSSSYNEQFF. Written as DNA, the CDR3 is TGTGCCAGCACCCGAGCAGGGTCGAGCTCCTACAATGAGCAGTTCTTC.

This clone was observed a handful of times. Other DNA sequences of this sample code for an identical CDR3. This chain uses TRBV6-5 with TRBJ2-3, with D tentatively TRBD2 (7 bases). This CDR3 is 16 amino acids long. Per germline, CDR1 MNHEY and CDR2 SVGAGI. With 0 bases removed from V and 1 base from J, the gap between germline ends came to 11 bases. This chain's CDR3 is CASSYSGGLGTDTQYF. CDR3 sequence (DNA): TGTGCCAGCAGTTACTCGGGGGGGCTGGGCACAGATACGCAGTATTTT.

The chain combines TRBV2 with TRBJ1-1; D not resolved. The CDR3 consists of 13 residues. V was cut by 9 bases and J by 0 bases, with 11 bases left in between. The V gene's germline CDR1 is SNHLY and CDR2 FYNNEI. The CDR3 sequence: CASRQELNTEAFF. The CDR3 bases are TGTGCCAGTAGGCAGGAGTTGAACACTGAAGCTTTCTTT.

This clone was counted a few times. J is TRBJ2-7 and V is TRBV29-1; D gene unclear. This CDR3 comprises 12 residues. V lost 7 bases and J 6 bases, leaving 16 bases between the germline ends. Germline V CDR1 and CDR2: SQVTM, ANQGSEA. The CDR3 region is CSGKGGPGEQYF. Written as DNA, the CDR3 is TGCAGCGGGAAGGGTGGTCCGGGCGAGCAGTACTTC.

This clone has just a few counts. CDR3 sequence: CASSETRNTEAFF. As DNA, the CDR3 is TGTGCCAGCAGTGAAACCCGGAACACTGAAGCTTTCTTT. This rearrangement joins TRBV6-1 to TRBJ1-1; D ambiguous. CDR3 length equals 13 residues. In germline, CDR1 is MNHNS, CDR2 SASEGT. V lost 2 bases, J lost 1 base, and 5 bases lay in between.